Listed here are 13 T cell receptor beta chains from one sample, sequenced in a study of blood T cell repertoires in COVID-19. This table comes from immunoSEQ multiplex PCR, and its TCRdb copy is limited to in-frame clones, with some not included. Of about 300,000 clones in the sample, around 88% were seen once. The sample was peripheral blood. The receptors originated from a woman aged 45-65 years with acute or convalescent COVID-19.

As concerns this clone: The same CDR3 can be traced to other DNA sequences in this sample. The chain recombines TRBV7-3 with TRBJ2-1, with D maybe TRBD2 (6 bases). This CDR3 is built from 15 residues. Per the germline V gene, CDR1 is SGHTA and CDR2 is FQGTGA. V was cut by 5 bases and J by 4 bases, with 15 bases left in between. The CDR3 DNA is TGTGCCAGCAGCCCGCTTGCGGGAAGTTACAATGAGCAGTTCTTC. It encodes CASSPLAGSYNEQFF.

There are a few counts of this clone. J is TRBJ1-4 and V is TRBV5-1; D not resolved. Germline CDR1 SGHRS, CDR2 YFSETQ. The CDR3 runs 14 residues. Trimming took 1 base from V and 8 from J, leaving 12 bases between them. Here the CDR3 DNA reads TGCGCCAGCAGCTTGCTTGAGGGTTCGGAAAAACTGTTTTTT. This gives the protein CASSLLEGSEKLFF.

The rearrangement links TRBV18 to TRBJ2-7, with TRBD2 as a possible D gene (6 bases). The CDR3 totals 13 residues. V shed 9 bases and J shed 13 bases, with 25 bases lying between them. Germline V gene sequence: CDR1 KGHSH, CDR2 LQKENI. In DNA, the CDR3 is TGTGCCAGTCGGGGGAATGGGGTGGCATCCCCATACTTC. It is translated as CASRGNGVASPYF. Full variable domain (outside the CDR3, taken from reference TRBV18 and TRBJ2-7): NAGVMQNPRHLVRRRGQEARLRCSPMKGHSHVYWYRQLPEEGLKFMVYLQKENIIDESGMPKERFSAEFPKEGPSILRIQQVVRGDSAAYFCASRGNGVASPYFGPGTRLTVT.

The CDR3 region is CASSARQHSNQPQHF. The CDR3 DNA is TGTGCCAGCAGTGCTCGACAGCATAGCAATCAGCCCCAGCATTTT. The V call is TRBV6-2 or TRBV6-3, the J call TRBJ1-5; perhaps TRBD1 as D (5 bases). There are 15 residues in the CDR3. CDR1 is MNHEY and CDR2 is SVGEGT in the germline V gene. Between the trimmed V and J ends, which lost 5 bases and 0 bases, there was a span of 11 bases.

The CDR3 sequence is CASSHSARKNYGYTF. The DNA of the CDR3 is TGTGCCAGCAGCCATTCAGCCAGGAAAAACTATGGCTACACCTTC. The rearrangement uses TRBV14 and TRBJ1-2; D is ambiguous. The CDR3 spans 15 residues. Germline loops: CDR1 SGHDN, CDR2 FVKESK. Trimming cost V 3 bases and J 2 bases, with 13 bases left between them.

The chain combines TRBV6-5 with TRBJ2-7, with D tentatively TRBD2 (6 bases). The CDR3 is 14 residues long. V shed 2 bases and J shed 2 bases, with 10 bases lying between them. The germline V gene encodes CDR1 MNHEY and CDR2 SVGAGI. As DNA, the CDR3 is TGTGCCAGCAGTTACAGGGACTCAGCCTACGAGCAGTACTTC. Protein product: CASSYRDSAYEQYF.

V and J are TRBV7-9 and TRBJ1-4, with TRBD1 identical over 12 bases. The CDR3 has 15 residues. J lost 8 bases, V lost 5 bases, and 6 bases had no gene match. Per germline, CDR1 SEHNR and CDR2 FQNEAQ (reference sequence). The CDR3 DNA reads TGTGCCAGCAGCCAAGCCGGGACAGGGGGCGAAAAACTGTTTTTT. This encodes CASSQAGTGGEKLFF.

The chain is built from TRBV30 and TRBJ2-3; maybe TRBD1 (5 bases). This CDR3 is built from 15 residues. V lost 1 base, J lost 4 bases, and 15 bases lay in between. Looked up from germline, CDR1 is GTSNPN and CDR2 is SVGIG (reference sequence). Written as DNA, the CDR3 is TGTGCCTGGAGTGCGCGTCGCTTAGGGGCAGATACGCAGTATTTT. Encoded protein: CAWSARRLGADTQYF.

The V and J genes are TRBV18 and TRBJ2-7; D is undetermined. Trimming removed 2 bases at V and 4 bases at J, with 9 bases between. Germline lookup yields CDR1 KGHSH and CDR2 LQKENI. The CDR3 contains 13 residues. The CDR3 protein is CASSPGPWYEQYF. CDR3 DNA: TGTGCCAGCTCACCAGGGCCTTGGTACGAGCAGTACTTC. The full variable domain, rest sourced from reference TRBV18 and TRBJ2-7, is NAGVMQNPRHLVRRRGQEARLRCSPMKGHSHVYWYRQLPEEGLKFMVYLQKENIIDESGMPKERFSAEFPKEGPSILRIQQVVRGDSAAYFCASSPGPWYEQYFGPGTRLTVT.

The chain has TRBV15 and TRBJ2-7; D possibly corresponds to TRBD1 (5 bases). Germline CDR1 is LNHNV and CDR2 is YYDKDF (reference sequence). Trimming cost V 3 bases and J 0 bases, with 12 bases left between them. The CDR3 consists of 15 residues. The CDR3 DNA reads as TGTGCCACCAGCAGGACAGCGTATAGCTCCTACGAGCAGTACTTC. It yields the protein CATSRTAYSSYEQYF.

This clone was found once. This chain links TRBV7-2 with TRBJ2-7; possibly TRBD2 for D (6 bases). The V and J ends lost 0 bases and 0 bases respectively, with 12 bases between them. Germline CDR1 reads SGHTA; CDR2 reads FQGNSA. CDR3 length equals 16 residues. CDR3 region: CASSLASVGGSYEQYF. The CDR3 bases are TGTGCCAGCAGCTTAGCTTCCGTCGGGGGCTCCTACGAGCAGTACTTC.

The CDR3 region is CASSVVPGGDSPLHF. As DNA, the CDR3 is TGTGCCAGCAGCGTAGTACCAGGGGGCGATTCACCCCTCCACTTT. The chain uses TRBV9 and TRBJ1-6; 8 positions match TRBD1. The CDR3 is made up of 15 amino acids. Germline CDR1 and CDR2: SGDLS and YYNGEE. V dropped 0 bases and J dropped 8; count of bases not matched to a gene: 4. The full variable domain, its missing parts supplied by reference TRBV9 and TRBJ1-6, is DSGVTQTPKHLITATGQRVTLRCSPRSGDLSVYWYQQSLDQGLQFLIQYYNGEERAKGNILERFSAQQFPDLHSELNLSSLELGDSALYFCASSVVPGGDSPLHFGNGTRLTVT.

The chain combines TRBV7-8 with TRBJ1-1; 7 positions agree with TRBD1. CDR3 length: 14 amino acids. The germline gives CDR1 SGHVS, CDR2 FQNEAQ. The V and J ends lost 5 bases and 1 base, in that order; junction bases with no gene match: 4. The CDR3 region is CASSPRTGNTEAFF. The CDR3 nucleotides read TGTGCCAGCAGCCCCCGGACAGGGAACACTGAAGCTTTCTTT. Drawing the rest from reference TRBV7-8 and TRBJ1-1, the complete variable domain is GAGVSQSPRYKVAKRGQDVALRCDPISGHVSLFWYQQALGQGPEFLTYFQNEAQLDKSGLPSDRFFAERPEGSVSTLKIQRTQQEDSAVYLCASSPRTGNTEAFFGQGTRLTVV.